This T cell receptor beta chain was retrieved from a study of cytomegalovirus exposure and HLA in healthy donors. PCR employed 60 Vbeta and 13 Jbeta primers. Sequenced by immunoSEQ multiplex PCR; TCRdb stores in-frame clones only, minus some. The table has about 180,000 clones, 75% to 85% seen once. With respect to this clone: Its antigen is not known.

The V and J ends lost 6 bases and 0 bases respectively, with 8 bases between them. The CDR3 spans 14 residues. The V gene's germline CDR1 is MNHEY and CDR2 SVGAGI. General study results and limits: One later analysis reportedly identified an Asian-associated ancestry cluster that showed fewer N-insertions than the roughly 670-donor mean. Confirmation in vitro established that a few CMV-associated chains were specific for CMV antigens.

Healthy bone marrow donors made up the cohort. Sequenced input: PBMCs. This TCR derives from a woman aged 25 to 45 in good health and CMV-seropositive. The chain links TRBV6-5 to TRBJ2-2, with D perhaps TRBD1 (5 bases). The CDR3 spells CASRRQPNTGELFF. The CDR3 region has the DNA TGTGCCAGCAGGCGACAGCCGAACACCGGGGAGCTGTTTTTT.